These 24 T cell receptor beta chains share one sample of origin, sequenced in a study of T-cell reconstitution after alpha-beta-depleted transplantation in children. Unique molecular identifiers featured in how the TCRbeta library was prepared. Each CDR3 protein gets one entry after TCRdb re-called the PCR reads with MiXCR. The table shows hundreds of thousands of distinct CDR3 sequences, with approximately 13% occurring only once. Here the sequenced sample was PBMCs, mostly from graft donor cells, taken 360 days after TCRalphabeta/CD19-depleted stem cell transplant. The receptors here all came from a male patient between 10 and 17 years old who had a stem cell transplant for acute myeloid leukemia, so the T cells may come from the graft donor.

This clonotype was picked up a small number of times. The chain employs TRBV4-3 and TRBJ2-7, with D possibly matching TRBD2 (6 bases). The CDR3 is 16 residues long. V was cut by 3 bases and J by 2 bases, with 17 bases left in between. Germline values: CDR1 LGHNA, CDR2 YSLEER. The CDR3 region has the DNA TGCGCCAGCAGCCAGGTGGGCGGCGGGATCGCCTACGAGCAGTACTTC. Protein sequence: CASSQVGGGIAYEQYF.

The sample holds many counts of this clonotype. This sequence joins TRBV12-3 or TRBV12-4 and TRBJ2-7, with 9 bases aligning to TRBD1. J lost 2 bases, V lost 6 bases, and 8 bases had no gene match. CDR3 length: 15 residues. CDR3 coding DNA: TGTGCCAGCAGCTCCGGGGACAGGGACCCCTACGAGCAGTACTTC. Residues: CASSSGDRDPYEQYF.

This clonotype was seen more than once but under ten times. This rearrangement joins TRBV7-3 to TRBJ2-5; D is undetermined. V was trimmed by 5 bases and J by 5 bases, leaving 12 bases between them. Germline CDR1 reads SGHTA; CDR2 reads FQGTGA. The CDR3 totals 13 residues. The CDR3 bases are TGTGCCAGCAGCACTTCCGCAGTGGAGACCCAGTACTTC. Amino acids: CASSTSAVETQYF.

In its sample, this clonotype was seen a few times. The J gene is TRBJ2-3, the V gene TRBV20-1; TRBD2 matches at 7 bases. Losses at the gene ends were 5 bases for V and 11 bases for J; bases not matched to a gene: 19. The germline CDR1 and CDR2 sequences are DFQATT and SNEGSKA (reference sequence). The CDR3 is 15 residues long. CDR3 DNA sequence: TGCAGTGCTTCTGGCAGCGGGGAGCCCACTATGATGCAGTATTTT. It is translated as CSASGSGEPTMMQYF.

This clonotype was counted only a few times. CDR3 DNA sequence: TGTGCCAGCATCAAAGGGGAGGAGACCCAGTACTTC. Amino acids: CASIKGEETQYF. This chain connects TRBV5-6 to TRBJ2-5, with D perhaps given as TRBD1 or TRBD2 (5 bases each). Germline CDR1 is SGHDT and CDR2 is YYEEEE. Trimming took off 6 bases at V and 5 bases at J, with 11 bases between the two ends. The CDR3 spans 12 residues.

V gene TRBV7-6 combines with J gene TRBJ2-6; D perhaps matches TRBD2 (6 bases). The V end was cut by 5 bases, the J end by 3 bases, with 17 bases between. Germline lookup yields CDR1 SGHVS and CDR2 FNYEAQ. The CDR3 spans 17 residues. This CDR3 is CASSGHPVGGGANVLTF. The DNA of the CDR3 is TGTGCCAGCAGCGGCCACCCAGTGGGAGGTGGGGCCAACGTCCTGACTTTC.

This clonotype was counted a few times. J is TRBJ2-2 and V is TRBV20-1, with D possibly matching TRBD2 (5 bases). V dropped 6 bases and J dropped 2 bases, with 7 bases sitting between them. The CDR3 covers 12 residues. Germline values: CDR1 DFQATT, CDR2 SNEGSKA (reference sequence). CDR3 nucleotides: TGCAGTGCCGACTATAACACCGGGGAGCTGTTTTTT. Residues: CSADYNTGELFF.

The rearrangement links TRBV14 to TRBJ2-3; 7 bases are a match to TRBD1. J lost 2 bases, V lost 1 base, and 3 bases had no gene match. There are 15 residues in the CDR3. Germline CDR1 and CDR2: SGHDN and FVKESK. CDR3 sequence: CASSQVGQITDTQYF. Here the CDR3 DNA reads TGTGCCAGCAGCCAAGTGGGACAGATCACAGATACGCAGTATTTT.

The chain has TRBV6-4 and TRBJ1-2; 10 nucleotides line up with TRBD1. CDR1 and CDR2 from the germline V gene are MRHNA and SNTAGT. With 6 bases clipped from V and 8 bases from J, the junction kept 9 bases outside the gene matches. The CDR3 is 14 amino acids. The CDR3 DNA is TGTGCCAGCAGAACAACCGGGACAGGGGACGGCTACACCTTC. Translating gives CASRTTGTGDGYTF.

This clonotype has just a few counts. CDR3: CASSFSRGLTDTQYF. The CDR3 DNA reads TGCGCCAGCAGCTTTTCGCGGGGACTAACGGATACGCAGTATTTT. The chain joins TRBV5-1 to TRBJ2-3; 7 bases map to TRBD2. V dropped 2 bases and J dropped 6; count of bases not matched to a gene: 9. CDR1 is SGHRS, CDR2 YFSETQ, per germline. The CDR3 is 15 residues long.

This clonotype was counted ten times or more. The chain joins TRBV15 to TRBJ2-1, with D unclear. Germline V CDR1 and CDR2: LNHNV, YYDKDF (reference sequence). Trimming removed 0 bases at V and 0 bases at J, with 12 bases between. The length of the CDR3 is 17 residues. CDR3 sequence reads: CATSRDLLRRSYNEQFF. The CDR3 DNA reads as TGTGCCACCAGCAGAGATCTCCTCCGTCGCTCCTACAATGAGCAGTTCTTC.

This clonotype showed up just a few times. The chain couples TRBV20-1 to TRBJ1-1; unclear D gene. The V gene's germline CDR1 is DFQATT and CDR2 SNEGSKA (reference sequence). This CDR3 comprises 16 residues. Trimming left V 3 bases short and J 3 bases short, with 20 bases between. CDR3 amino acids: CSASVSIPRGDTEAFF. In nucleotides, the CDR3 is TGCAGTGCTAGTGTCAGCATCCCTCGAGGAGACACTGAAGCTTTCTTT.

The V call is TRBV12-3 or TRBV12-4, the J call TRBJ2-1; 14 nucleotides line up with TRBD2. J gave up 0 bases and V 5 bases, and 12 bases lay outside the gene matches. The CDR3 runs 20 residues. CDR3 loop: CASSLFPGLAGDASYNEQFF. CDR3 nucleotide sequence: TGTGCCAGCAGTCTCTTCCCGGGACTAGCGGGAGACGCCTCCTACAATGAGCAGTTCTTC.

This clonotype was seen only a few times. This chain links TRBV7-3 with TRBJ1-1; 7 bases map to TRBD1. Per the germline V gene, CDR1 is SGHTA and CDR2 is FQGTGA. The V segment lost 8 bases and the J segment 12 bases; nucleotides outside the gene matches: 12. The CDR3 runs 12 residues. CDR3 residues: CASSEGGGVPFF. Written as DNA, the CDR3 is TGTGCCAGCTCAGAAGGGGGCGGCGTGCCTTTCTTT.

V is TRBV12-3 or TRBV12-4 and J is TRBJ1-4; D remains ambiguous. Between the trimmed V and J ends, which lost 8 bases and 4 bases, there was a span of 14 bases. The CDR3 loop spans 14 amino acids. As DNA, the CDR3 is TGTGCCAGCTTCACCATGGGTGTTAATGAAAAACTGTTTTTT. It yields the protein CASFTMGVNEKLFF.

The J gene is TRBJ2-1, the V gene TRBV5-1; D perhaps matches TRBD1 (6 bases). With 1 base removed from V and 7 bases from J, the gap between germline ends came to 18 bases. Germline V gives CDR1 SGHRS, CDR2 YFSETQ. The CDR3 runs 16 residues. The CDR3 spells CASSLRTVTFKNEQFF. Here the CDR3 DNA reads TGCGCCAGCAGCTTGCGGACAGTGACCTTTAAGAATGAGCAGTTCTTC.

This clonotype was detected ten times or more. This CDR3 is CATPPGEQYF. As DNA, the CDR3 is TGTGCCACCCCACCAGGCGAGCAGTACTTC. The chain is built from TRBV21-1 and TRBJ2-7. TRBV21-1 constitutes a pseudogene. This CDR3 spans 10 amino acids.

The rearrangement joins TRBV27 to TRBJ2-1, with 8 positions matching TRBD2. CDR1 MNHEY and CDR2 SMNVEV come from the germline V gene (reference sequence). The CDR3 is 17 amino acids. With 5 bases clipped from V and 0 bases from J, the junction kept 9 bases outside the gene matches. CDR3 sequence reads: CASSPILGTSSYNEQFF. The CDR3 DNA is TGTGCCAGCAGTCCTATCCTGGGGACTAGCTCCTACAATGAGCAGTTCTTC.

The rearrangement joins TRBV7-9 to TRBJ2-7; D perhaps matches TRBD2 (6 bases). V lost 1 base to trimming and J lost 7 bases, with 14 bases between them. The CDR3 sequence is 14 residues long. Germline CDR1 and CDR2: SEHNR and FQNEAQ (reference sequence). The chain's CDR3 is CASSLEGRSGEQYF. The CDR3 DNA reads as TGTGCCAGCAGCTTAGAGGGGAGGAGCGGGGAGCAGTACTTC. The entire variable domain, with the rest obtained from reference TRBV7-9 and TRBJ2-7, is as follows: DTGVSQNPRHKITKRGQNVTFRCDPISEHNRLYWYRQTLGQGPEFLTYFQNEAQLEKSRLLSDRFSAERPKGSFSTLEIQRTEQGDSAMYLCASSLEGRSGEQYFGPGTRLTVT.

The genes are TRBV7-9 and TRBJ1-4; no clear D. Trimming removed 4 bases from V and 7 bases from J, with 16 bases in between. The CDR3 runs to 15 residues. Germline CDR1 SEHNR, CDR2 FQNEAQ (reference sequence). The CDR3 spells CASSSRGVSSEKLFF. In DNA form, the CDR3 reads TGTGCCAGCAGCTCCCGCGGGGTCAGTAGTGAAAAACTGTTTTTT.

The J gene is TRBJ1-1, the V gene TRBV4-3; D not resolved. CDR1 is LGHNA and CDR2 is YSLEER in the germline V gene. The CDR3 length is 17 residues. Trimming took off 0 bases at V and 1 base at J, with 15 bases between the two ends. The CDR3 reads CASSQEGIAAPNTEAFF. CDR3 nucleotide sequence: TGCGCCAGCAGCCAAGAAGGGATCGCAGCGCCGAACACTGAAGCTTTCTTT.

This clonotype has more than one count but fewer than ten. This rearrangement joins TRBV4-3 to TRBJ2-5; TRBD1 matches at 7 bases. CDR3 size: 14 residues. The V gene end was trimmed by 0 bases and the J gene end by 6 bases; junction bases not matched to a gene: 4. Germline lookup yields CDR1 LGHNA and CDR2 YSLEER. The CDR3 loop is CASSQEVGGKTQYF. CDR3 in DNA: TGCGCCAGCAGCCAAGAAGTAGGGGGCAAGACCCAGTACTTC.

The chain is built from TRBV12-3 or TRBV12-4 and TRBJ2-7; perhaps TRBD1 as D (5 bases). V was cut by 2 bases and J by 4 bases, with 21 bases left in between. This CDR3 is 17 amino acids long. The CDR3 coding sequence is TGTGCCAGCAGTTTAAATCCCCTGGGATTTAAGGGGTACGAGCAGTACTTC. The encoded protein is CASSLNPLGFKGYEQYF.

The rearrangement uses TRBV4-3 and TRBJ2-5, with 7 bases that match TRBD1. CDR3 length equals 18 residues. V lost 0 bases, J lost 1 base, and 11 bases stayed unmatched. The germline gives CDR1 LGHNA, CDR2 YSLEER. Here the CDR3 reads CASSQDILLRGLQETQYF. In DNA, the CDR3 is TGCGCCAGCAGCCAAGATATTTTATTGAGGGGGCTCCAAGAGACCCAGTACTTC.